This T cell receptor (beta chain) was captured in a study of cytotoxic CD8 clonotypes in ibrutinib-treated CLL. Study-wide results and caveats: Clonality (at baseline) was higher than in age-matched healthy donors and tracked circulating CD8+ T-cell counts.

About this clone itself: Its target is unknown.

The length of the CDR3 is 18 residues. Germline V lookup: CDR1 SGHDT, CDR2 YYEEEE. V dropped 7 bases and J dropped 0; count of bases not matched to a gene: 15. The intended depth for sequencing was 1 in 200,000 to 1 in 1 million T cells. Assay used: immunoSEQ multiplex PCR; TCRdb lists only in-frame clones, some missing. The data contain about 300,000 clones, approximately 76% of them singletons. This chain connects TRBV5-6 to TRBJ1-4; 7 bases agree with TRBD1. Sample: PBMCs, taken at disease progression, from a patient treated with ibrutinib. The TCR was taken from a human donor with chronic lymphocytic leukemia. The CDR3 DNA reads as TGTGCCAGCTATCCGATGCACCGGGACAGCGCAACTAATGAAAAACTGTTTTTT. It codes for CASYPMHRDSATNEKLFF.